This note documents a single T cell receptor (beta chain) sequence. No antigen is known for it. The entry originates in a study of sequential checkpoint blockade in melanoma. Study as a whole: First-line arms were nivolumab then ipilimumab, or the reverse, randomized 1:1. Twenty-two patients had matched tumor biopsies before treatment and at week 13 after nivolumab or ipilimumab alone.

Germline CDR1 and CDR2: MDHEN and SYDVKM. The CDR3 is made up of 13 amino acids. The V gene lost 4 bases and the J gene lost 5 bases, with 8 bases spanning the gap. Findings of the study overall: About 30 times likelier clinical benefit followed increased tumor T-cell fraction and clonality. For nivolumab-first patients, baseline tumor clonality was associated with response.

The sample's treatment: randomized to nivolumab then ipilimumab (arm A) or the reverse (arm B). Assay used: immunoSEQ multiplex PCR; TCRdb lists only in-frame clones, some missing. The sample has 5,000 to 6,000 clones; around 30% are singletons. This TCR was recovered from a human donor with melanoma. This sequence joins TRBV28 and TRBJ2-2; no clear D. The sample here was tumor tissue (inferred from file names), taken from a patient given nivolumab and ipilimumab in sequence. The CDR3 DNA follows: TGTGCCAGCAGTTCGCCAGCGACCGGGGAGCTGTTTTTT. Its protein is CASSSPATGELFF.